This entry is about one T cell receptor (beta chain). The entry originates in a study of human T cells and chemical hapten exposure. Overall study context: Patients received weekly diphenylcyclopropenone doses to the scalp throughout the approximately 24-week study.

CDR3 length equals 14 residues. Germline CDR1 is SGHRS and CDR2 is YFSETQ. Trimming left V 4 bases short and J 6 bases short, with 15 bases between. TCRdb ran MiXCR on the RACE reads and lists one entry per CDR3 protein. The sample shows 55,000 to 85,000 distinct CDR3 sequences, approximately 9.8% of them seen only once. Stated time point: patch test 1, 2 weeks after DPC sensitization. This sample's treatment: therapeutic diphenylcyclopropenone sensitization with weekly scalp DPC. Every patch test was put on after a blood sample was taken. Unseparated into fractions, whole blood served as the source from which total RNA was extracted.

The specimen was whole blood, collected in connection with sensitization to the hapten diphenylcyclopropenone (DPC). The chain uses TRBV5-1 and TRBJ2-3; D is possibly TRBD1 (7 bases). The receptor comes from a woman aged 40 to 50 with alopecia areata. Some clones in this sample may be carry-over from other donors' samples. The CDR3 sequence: CASSPTAGGDTQYF. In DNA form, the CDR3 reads TGCGCCAGCAGCCCGACGGCAGGGGGGGATACGCAGTATTTT.